These 3 T cell receptor beta chains were all obtained from the same sample, sequenced in a study of blood T cell repertoires in COVID-19. Profiled with immunoSEQ multiplex PCR; TCRdb holds only in-frame clones, not every one. The sample shows hundreds of thousands of clones, around 89% of them seen only once. The sequenced sample was PBMCs or T cells enriched from blood (not recorded which). The receptors originated from a man aged 25 to 45 who had recovered from COVID-19.

About this clone: An end of the junction differs from the germline gene, which may be a read error. The genes are TRBV7-6 and TRBJ1-3; D perhaps matches TRBD1 (5 bases). The CDR3 spans 13 residues. CDR1 is SGHVS and CDR2 is FNYEAQ in the germline V gene. This CDR3 reads CASSSGGEIRPEF. The CDR3 region has the DNA TGTGCCAGCAGCTCCGGAGGGGAGATCAGACCGGAGTTT. Looking up the rest from reference TRBV7-6 and TRBJ1-3 gives the full variable domain: GAGVSQSPRYKVTKRGQDVALRCDPISGHVSLYWYRQALGQGPEFLTYFNYEAQQDKSGLPNDRFSAERPEGSISTLTIQRTEQRDSAMYRCASSSGGEIRPEFGEGSWLTVV.

The chain links TRBV19 to TRBJ1-6, with no clear D. Germline V gene data show CDR1 as LNHDA and CDR2 as SQIVND (reference sequence). The CDR3 extends over 13 amino acids. Trimming shortened V by 4 bases and J by 7 bases, and 8 bases separated the two germline ends. In DNA form, the CDR3 reads TGTGCCAGTAGTACGGTCGAAAATTCACCCCTCCACTTT. Translated, it gives CASSTVENSPLHF.

This clone came up a few times. This chain joins TRBV10-1 and TRBJ2-7; TRBD2 is a possible D gene (5 bases). The CDR3 length is 14 residues. CDR1 is WNHNN and CDR2 is SYGVQD in the germline V gene (reference sequence). Trimming took 4 bases from V and 0 from J, leaving 10 bases between them. CDR3 in amino acids: CASSAQRNSYEQYF. CDR3 coding DNA: TGCGCCAGCAGTGCCCAGCGGAACTCCTACGAGCAGTACTTC.